A selection of T cell receptor beta chains follows, all from one sample in a study of radiotherapy plus CTLA-4 blockade in lung cancer. TCRdb's copy holds only in-frame clones and misses some; the assay was immunoSEQ multiplex PCR. The data contain around 53,000 clones, approximately 86% of them seen just once; the ten biggest clones take up about a sixth. This material consisted of peripheral blood, taken from a patient treated with radiotherapy plus ipilimumab. These receptors all stem from a human donor with non-small cell lung cancer that progressed on radiotherapy plus ipilimumab. Some clones in this sample may be carry-over from other donors' samples. Each CDR3 is given with its conserved first and last residue. A clone size is listed for some rows: how often the clone was seen (once, few, many), or a class if it is expanded.

clone_size v_call cdr3_aa
- TRBV2 CASTPGLAGTGELFF
- TRBV6-1 CASSRENEQLF
- TRBV5-1 CASSFSGHTSTDTQYF
- TRBV28 CASTRGQGGTEAFF
- TRBV2 CASQRDYQETQYF
- TRBV7-2 CAIVGDRGPWGYTF
- TRBV4-1 CASRPRQEPNYGYTF
- TRBV15 CATSTGTGAGTEAFF
- TRBV19 CASSIRQGLSEDGYTF
- TRBV28 CANSNNRADTQYF
few TRBV20-1 CSGGPGGAAFF
- TRBV9 CASSLQDKSLGTF
- TRBV6-5 CASSYSNEGAEAFF
- TRBV19 CASSTGNSEQFF
- TRBV5-1 CASSSFYRTGTNEKLFF
once TRBV6-5 CASNQNRGSGTQYF
- TRBV19 CASIGTGDASRNTEAFF
- TRBV7-2 CASSRRTSGLTGELFF
- TRBV27 CASSFGQGAGGYTF
- TRBV5-1 CASSLISGSSNEQYF
once TRBV7-2 CASSLVSGRREKLFF
- TRBV7-2 CASSSSSGGSYEQYF
- TRBV5-5 CASSARDYSSYEQYF
- TRBV27 CASSRDSGYNEQFF
- TRBV11-2 CASSLDSSGSYNEQFF
- TRBV5-1 CASSLALWSGDTDTQYF
- TRBV25-1 CASSDYRGLNTEAFF
- TRBV7-2 CASSNPYRGATGRQETQYF
- TRBV14 CASSQDMQDTDTQYF
- TRBV9 CASSVRGGRSTDTQYF
- TRBV27 CASSPRTSGGTDTQYF
- TRBV5-6 CASSSTGGRTDTQYF
- TRBV5-1 CASSLFFSGANVLTF
- TRBV19 CASRTGSYNEQFF
once TRBV4-1 CASRVGLAGGGSYNEQFF
- TRBV27 CASSPGTRGYTF
- TRBV28 CASSLWTVRNTEAFF
once TRBV6-1 CASSVGRGGRETQYF
- TRBV9 CASSVGTGLDLSYEQYF
few TRBV5-6 CASSLTRVRTEAFF
- TRBV29-1 CSVSPGLGSHEQYF
- TRBV5-1 CASNIRAFF
- TRBV5-1 CASSLGQGEGYTF
- TRBV9 CASTLITGELFF